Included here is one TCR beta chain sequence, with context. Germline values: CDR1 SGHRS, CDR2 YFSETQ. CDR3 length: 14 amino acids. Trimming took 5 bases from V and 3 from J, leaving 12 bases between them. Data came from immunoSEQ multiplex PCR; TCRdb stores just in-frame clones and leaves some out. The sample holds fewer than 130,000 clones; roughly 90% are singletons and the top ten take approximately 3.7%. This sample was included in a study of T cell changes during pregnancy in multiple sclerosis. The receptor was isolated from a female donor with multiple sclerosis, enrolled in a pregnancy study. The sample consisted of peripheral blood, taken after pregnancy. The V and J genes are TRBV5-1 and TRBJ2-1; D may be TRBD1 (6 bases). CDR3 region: CASRRDTGYNEQFF. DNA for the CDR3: TGCGCCAGCAGAAGGGACACGGGCTACAATGAGCAGTTCTTC. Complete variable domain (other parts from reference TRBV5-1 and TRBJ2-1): KAGVTQTPRYLIKTRGQQVTLSCSPISGHRSVSWYQQTPGQGLQFLFEYFSETQRNKGNFPGRFSGRQFSNSRSEMNVSTLELGDSALYLCASRRDTGYNEQFFGPGTRLTVL.